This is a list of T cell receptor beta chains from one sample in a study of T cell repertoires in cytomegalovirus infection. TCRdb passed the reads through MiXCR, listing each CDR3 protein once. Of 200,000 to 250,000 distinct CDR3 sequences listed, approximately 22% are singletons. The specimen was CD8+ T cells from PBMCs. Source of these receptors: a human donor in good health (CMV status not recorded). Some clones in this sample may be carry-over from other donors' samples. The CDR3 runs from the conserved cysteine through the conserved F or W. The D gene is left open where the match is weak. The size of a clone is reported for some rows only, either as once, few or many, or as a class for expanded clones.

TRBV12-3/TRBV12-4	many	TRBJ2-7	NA	TGTGCCAGCAGACAAGGGCTCTCCTACGAGCAGTACTTC	CASRQGLSYEQYF
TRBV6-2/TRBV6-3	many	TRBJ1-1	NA	TGTGCCAGCAGTTACCCCGGAGCTTTCTTT	CASSYPGAFF
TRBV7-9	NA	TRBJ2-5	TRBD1	TGTGCCAGCAGCCGATCGACAGGGGGCATAGAGACCCAGTACTTC	CASSRSTGGIETQYF
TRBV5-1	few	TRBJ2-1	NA	TGCGCCAGCAGTTGGGGTGGGGGACACAATGAGCAGTTCTTC	CASSWGGGHNEQFF
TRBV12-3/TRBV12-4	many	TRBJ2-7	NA	TGTGCCAGCAGTTCGGTCAGGACCTCCTACGAGCAGTACTTC	CASSSVRTSYEQYF
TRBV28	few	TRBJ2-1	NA	TGTGCCAGCAGTCCTCTCCCGGGGACTGAACTAAATGAGCAGTTCTTC	CASSPLPGTELNEQFF
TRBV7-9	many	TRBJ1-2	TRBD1	TGTGCCAGCAGCTTAGATAGGGGGCTTCGTGGAGGCTACACCTTC	CASSLDRGLRGGYTF
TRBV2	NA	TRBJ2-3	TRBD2	TGTGCCAGCAGTGTCATGTGGACTAGCGGGGGGGCCGTGGGTAACACAGATACGCAGTATTTT	CASSVMWTSGGAVGNTDTQYF
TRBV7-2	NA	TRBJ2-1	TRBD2	TGTGCCAGCAGCTTAGGGGGGGCGGGGGGTAGTGAGCAGTTCTTC	CASSLGGAGGSEQFF
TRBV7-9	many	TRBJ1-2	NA	TGTGCCAGCAGCCAATCGAGGGCCCCCTGGGACTATGGCTACACCTTC	CASSQSRAPWDYGYTF
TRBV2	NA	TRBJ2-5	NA	TGTGCCAGCAGTGAGGCGACCCAGTACTTC	CASSEATQYF
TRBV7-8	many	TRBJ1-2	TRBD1	TGTGCCAGCAGCTTAATAGACAGGGTAGAAGAGGGCTACACCTTC	CASSLIDRVEEGYTF
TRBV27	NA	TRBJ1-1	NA	TGTGCCAGCAGTTTATCGGGCGGGGCTAGCACTGAAGCTTTCTTT	CASSLSGGASTEAFF
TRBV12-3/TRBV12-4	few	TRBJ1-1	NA	TGTGCCAGCAGTTCGGGGGGAGGGTACACTGAAGCTTTCTTT	CASSSGGGYTEAFF
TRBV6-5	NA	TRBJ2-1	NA	TGTGCCAGCAGTTACCTATCGACAGGACCAGAGTTCTTC	CASSYLSTGPEFF
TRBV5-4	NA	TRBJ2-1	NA	TGTGCCGGCAGCTCTGGACTAGGGGGGTACAATGAGCAGTTCTTC	CAGSSGLGGYNEQFF
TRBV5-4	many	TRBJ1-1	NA	TGTGCCAGCAGCTTGGAGTACACTGAAGCTTTCTTT	CASSLEYTEAFF
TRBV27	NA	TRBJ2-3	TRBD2	TGTGCCAGCAGTTACCCCGGACTAGCGGGGGGGAACACAGATACGCAGTATTTT	CASSYPGLAGGNTDTQYF